These 30 T cell receptor beta chains came from one sample sequenced in a study of human T cells and chemical hapten exposure. The time point was: patch test 3, about 24 weeks after DPC sensitization. Described treatment: therapeutic diphenylcyclopropenone sensitization with weekly scalp DPC. TCRdb independently ran MiXCR on the RACE reads; one entry per CDR3 protein. The sample lists some 110,000 distinct CDR3 sequences, around 11% seen once, with around 2.2% in the top ten. The sequencing here drew on whole blood, taken in connection with sensitization to the hapten diphenylcyclopropenone (DPC). These receptors all come from a woman between 50 and 59 years old with alopecia areata. Some clones in this sample may be carry-over from other donors' samples.

In its sample, this clonotype was seen a few times. The chain employs TRBV28 and TRBJ2-2, with 8 bases aligning to TRBD1. The length of the CDR3 is 15 residues. V shed 4 bases and J 4 bases; nucleotides not matched to a gene: 5. From germline, CDR1 is MDHEN and CDR2 SYDVKM. CDR3 amino acids: CASSWPDRGTGELFF. The CDR3 DNA is TGTGCCAGCAGTTGGCCTGACAGGGGCACCGGGGAGCTGTTTTTT.

This clonotype occurred many times. The gene calls are TRBV10-2 and TRBJ2-5; the D gene is possibly TRBD2 (7 bases). Germline lookup yields CDR1 WSHSY and CDR2 SAAADI. V dropped 4 bases and J dropped 6 bases, with 15 bases sitting between them. The CDR3 is 14 amino acids. CDR3 DNA: TGCGCCAGCAGTGGCGGGGGACAAGGACAGACCCAGTACTTC. Amino acid sequence: CASSGGGQGQTQYF.

There are a few counts of this clonotype. The rearrangement joins TRBV2 to TRBJ1-5; no firm D call. CDR3 length equals 14 residues. Per the germline V gene, CDR1 is SNHLY and CDR2 is FYNNEI. The V gene lost 1 base and the J gene lost 6 bases, with 10 bases spanning the gap. In DNA, the CDR3 is TGTGCCAGCAGTGAAGTGAAACCCAGTCAGCCCCAGCATTTT. Translating it yields CASSEVKPSQPQHF.

At least ten counts were recorded for this clonotype. The chain employs TRBV28 and TRBJ1-2; TRBD1 matches 8 bases. After removal of 2 bases from V and 1 base from J, the junction contained 6 bases not matched to a gene. Germline assignment: CDR1 MDHEN and CDR2 SYDVKM. This CDR3 region has 16 residues. The chain's CDR3 is CASSLRLQGGNYGYTF. The DNA for the CDR3 is TGTGCCAGCAGTTTACGCCTACAGGGGGGTAACTATGGCTACACCTTC.

This clonotype has a handful of counts. This rearrangement joins TRBV2 to TRBJ2-7; D uncertain. With 7 bases removed from V and 0 bases from J, the gap between germline ends came to 16 bases. This CDR3 spans 15 amino acids. In germline, CDR1 is SNHLY, CDR2 FYNNEI. CDR3 sequence reads: CASTEGAVPSYEQYF. As DNA, the CDR3 is TGTGCCAGCACCGAAGGTGCAGTGCCCTCCTACGAGCAGTACTTC.

This chain connects TRBV6-2 or TRBV6-3 to TRBJ2-1; the match to TRBD2 covers 10 bases. The CDR3 has 15 residues. Germline loops: CDR1 MNHEY, CDR2 SVGEGT. The V and J ends lost 6 bases and 5 bases, in that order; junction bases with no gene match: 7. The CDR3 sequence is CASSPGLAINNEQFF. The DNA of the CDR3 is TGTGCCAGCAGCCCGGGACTAGCGATAAACAATGAGCAGTTCTTC.

This clonotype was seen a handful of times. In DNA, the CDR3 is TGTGCCAGCAGCGTAGGGGGGGCCGGCTTCTCCTCCTACGAGCAGTACTTC. Translation: CASSVGGAGFSSYEQYF. V usage is TRBV7-2 and J usage is TRBJ2-7; tentative D call: TRBD2 (7 bases). The CDR3 length is 17 residues. Trimming took off 5 bases at V and 0 bases at J, with 20 bases between the two ends. Per the germline V gene, CDR1 is SGHTA and CDR2 is FQGNSA.

This clonotype was seen a few times. The J gene is TRBJ2-1, the V gene TRBV6-2 or TRBV6-3, with TRBD2 matching over 7 bases. The J segment lost 2 bases and the V segment lost 8 bases, leaving 6 bases of the junction unmatched. This CDR3 contains 14 residues. CDR1 and CDR2 from the germline V gene are MNHEY and SVGEGT. The CDR3 reads CASGVAGAYNEQFF. The CDR3 DNA reads TGTGCCAGCGGCGTTGCGGGGGCCTACAATGAGCAGTTCTTC.

This clonotype was counted between two and nine times. The chain links TRBV6-1 to TRBJ1-5, with a weak D call TRBD1 (5 bases). The CDR3 is made up of 16 amino acids. Per germline, CDR1 MNHNS and CDR2 SASEGT. Trimming pared 8 bases from V and 1 base from J, leaving 18 bases between. In DNA form, the CDR3 reads TGTGCCAGCTCAACTACCGGGACCCTAAGCAATCAGCCCCAGCATTTT. Its translation: CASSTTGTLSNQPQHF.

This clonotype was recorded a few times. V is TRBV2 and J is TRBJ1-5, with D perhaps TRBD1 (6 bases). CDR3 length equals 12 residues. Trimming cost V 8 bases and J 7 bases, with 12 bases left between them. Germline CDR1 SNHLY, CDR2 FYNNEI. This chain's CDR3 is CASGQKRQPQHF. CDR3 nucleotides: TGTGCCAGCGGACAGAAGAGGCAGCCCCAGCATTTT.

This clonotype has only a few counts. The chain has TRBV20-1 and TRBJ2-2; 8 bases match TRBD1. This CDR3 spans 18 amino acids. Germline CDR1 is DFQATT and CDR2 is SNEGSKA (reference sequence). Germline trimming cut 0 bases from V and 0 bases from J; bases unmatched to any gene: 9. CDR3 bases: TGCAGTGCTAGAGATCTACAAAGGGGACAGGCGAACACCGGGGAGCTGTTTTTT. It yields the protein CSARDLQRGQANTGELFF.

The chain is built from TRBV29-1 and TRBJ2-3; D is tentatively TRBD1 or TRBD2 (6 bases each). The germline gives CDR1 SQVTM, CDR2 ANQGSEA. The CDR3 totals 12 residues. The V and J ends lost 7 bases and 4 bases respectively, with 12 bases between them. In DNA, the CDR3 is TGCAGCGGCGGGACAAGAGCAGATACGCAGTATTTT. It is translated as CSGGTRADTQYF.

This clonotype was observed a few times. V is TRBV28 and J is TRBJ2-7; 13 nucleotides align to TRBD2. Germline CDR1 MDHEN, CDR2 SYDVKM. The CDR3 contains 16 residues. V was clipped by 1 base and J by 9 bases; unmatched bases: 9. CDR3 sequence (DNA): TGTGCCAGCAGTTTATCTCGGACTAGCGGGAGTGAGGGGCAGTACTTC. Its translation: CASSLSRTSGSEGQYF.

Many counts were recorded for this clonotype. The chain links TRBV13 to TRBJ1-2, with D unclear. Trimming took off 5 bases at V and 8 bases at J, with 15 bases between the two ends. Germline V gene data show CDR1 as PRHDT and CDR2 as FYEKMQ (reference sequence). The CDR3 is made up of 13 amino acids. CDR3 protein: CASSVQSNDGYTF. The CDR3 coding sequence is TGTGCCAGCAGCGTGCAGAGTAACGACGGCTACACCTTC. The variable domain in full, completed from reference TRBV13 and TRBJ1-2, reads AAGVIQSPRHLIKEKRETATLKCYPIPRHDTVYWYQQGPGQDPQFLISFYEKMQSDKGSIPDRFSAQQFSDYHSELNMSSLELGDSALYFCASSVQSNDGYTFGSGTRLTVV.

The CDR3 DNA follows: TGTGCCAGCAGCTTCGCGGGAGGGGGACAGAGGGAGCAGTACTTC. Amino acids: CASSFAGGGQREQYF. The rearrangement links TRBV28 to TRBJ2-7, with 9 bases aligning to TRBD2. CDR1 and CDR2 from the germline V gene are MDHEN and SYDVKM. V dropped 6 bases and J dropped 7; count of bases not matched to a gene: 13. This CDR3 has 15 amino acids.

This rearrangement joins TRBV5-1 to TRBJ2-7; perhaps TRBD2 as D (6 bases). The CDR3 sequence is 14 residues long. V shed 3 bases and J shed 0 bases, with 10 bases lying between them. Per germline, CDR1 SGHRS and CDR2 YFSETQ. In DNA form, the CDR3 reads TGCGCCAGCAGCTCGCCGGGACTCTCCTACGAGCAGTACTTC. Translating gives CASSSPGLSYEQYF. The full variable domain, completed using reference TRBV5-1 and TRBJ2-7, is KAGVTQTPRYLIKTRGQQVTLSCSPISGHRSVSWYQQTPGQGLQFLFEYFSETQRNKGNFPGRFSGRQFSNSRSEMNVSTLELGDSALYLCASSSPGLSYEQYFGPGTRLTVT.

In its sample, this clonotype was seen many times. The rearrangement joins TRBV2 to TRBJ1-2; D gene unclear. The length of the CDR3 is 10 residues. Deletions cut 6 bases from V and 5 bases from J, with 4 bases between. Germline V gives CDR1 SNHLY, CDR2 FYNNEI. The chain's CDR3 is CASRIYGYTF. The CDR3 DNA is TGTGCCAGCAGAATTTATGGCTACACCTTC.

This sequence joins TRBV12-3 or TRBV12-4 and TRBJ2-7; TRBD1 aligns across 11 bases. This CDR3 is 15 amino acids long. V dropped 5 bases and J dropped 3; count of bases not matched to a gene: 6. The CDR3 loop is CASSGTGGYNYEQYF. The CDR3 DNA is TGTGCCAGCAGTGGGACAGGGGGATATAACTACGAGCAGTACTTC.

In its sample, this clonotype was seen many times. The chain couples TRBV6-5 to TRBJ1-1; perhaps TRBD1 as D (6 bases). Trimming stripped 0 bases from V and 1 base from J, with 9 bases between. Per germline, CDR1 MNHEY and CDR2 SVGAGI. The CDR3 is 15 amino acids. The CDR3 DNA is TGTGCCAGCAGTTACTCGATACAGGGGAACACTGAAGCTTTCTTT. Its translation: CASSYSIQGNTEAFF.

This clonotype was seen more than once but under ten times. The chain uses TRBV29-1 and TRBJ2-5; D unresolved. The V end was cut by 6 bases, the J end by 0 bases, with 11 bases between. Germline lookup yields CDR1 SQVTM and CDR2 ANQGSEA. This CDR3 region has 13 residues. The CDR3 DNA follows: TGCAGCGTCTCTTCTAGAGACCAAGAGACCCAGTACTTC. It specifies CSVSSRDQETQYF.

The chain has TRBV12-3 or TRBV12-4 and TRBJ1-2; no definite D call. This CDR3 contains 14 residues. The ends were cut back, 3 bases at V and 2 bases at J, with 10 bases in the middle. The CDR3 sequence: CASSLTVTNYGYTF. CDR3 in DNA: TGTGCCAGCAGTTTGACCGTTACCAACTATGGCTACACCTTC.

This chain uses TRBV10-3 with TRBJ2-2; 7 bases are a match to TRBD2. CDR1 is ENHRY and CDR2 is SYGVKD in the germline V gene. The CDR3 is 14 residues long. The trim removed 10 bases at V and 2 bases at J, leaving 7 bases unmatched. As DNA, the CDR3 is TGTGCCACGGCGACTAGCCCCAACACCGGGGAGCTGTTTTTT. Amino acids: CATATSPNTGELFF.

The chain links TRBV29-1 to TRBJ2-7; 14 bases match TRBD2. Germline-derived CDR1 and CDR2 are SQVTM and ANQGSEA. Trimming cost V 5 bases and J 0 bases; bases outside gene matches: 12. This CDR3 region has 18 residues. The CDR3 is CSVPGRGLAGGPSYEQYF. The CDR3 nucleotides are TGCAGCGTTCCAGGCAGAGGACTAGCGGGAGGACCCTCCTACGAGCAGTACTTC.

This sequence joins TRBV20-1 and TRBJ2-1; D may be TRBD1 (6 bases). V was pared by 2 bases and J by 4 bases, with 12 bases between. The CDR3 has 14 amino acids. The germline V gene encodes CDR1 DFQATT and CDR2 SNEGSKA (reference sequence). The CDR3 protein is CSARWDTEYNEQFF. The CDR3 region has the DNA TGCAGTGCTAGATGGGACACGGAATACAATGAGCAGTTCTTC.

This clonotype has more than one count but fewer than ten. CDR3 in amino acids: CASSHSYPSEMAGELFF. The CDR3 DNA follows: TGTGCCAGCAGCCATTCTTACCCCTCTGAGATGGCCGGGGAGCTGTTTTTT. The genes are TRBV4-2 and TRBJ2-2; D gene ambiguous. V was cut by 3 bases and J by 6 bases, with 20 bases left in between. The CDR3 contains 17 residues. Germline-derived CDR1 and CDR2 are LGHNA and YNFKEQ.

The sample holds a few counts of this clonotype. The rearrangement uses TRBV4-3 and TRBJ1-1, with unresolved D. The CDR3 extends over 13 amino acids. The germline V and J ends were trimmed by 0 bases and 9 bases, with 11 bases remaining between them. The germline V gene encodes CDR1 LGHNA and CDR2 YSLEER. The CDR3 sequence is CASSQDRGRQAFF. The CDR3 DNA reads as TGCGCCAGCAGCCAAGATCGAGGCCGCCAAGCTTTCTTT.

This clonotype was recorded once. The V call is TRBV13, the J call TRBJ2-7; 15 positions agree with TRBD2. J lost 1 base, V lost 5 bases, and 12 bases had no gene match. This CDR3 comprises 19 residues. Germline V CDR1 and CDR2: PRHDT, FYEKMQ (reference sequence). The CDR3 region has the DNA TGTGCCAGCAGCGGAATCGAAGGACTAGCGGGGGGGAAGTCCTACGAGCAGTACTTC. Its protein is CASSGIEGLAGGKSYEQYF.

V and J are TRBV20-1 and TRBJ1-5; 8 bases agree with TRBD1. The CDR3 has 15 amino acids. Germline CDR1 reads DFQATT; CDR2 reads SNEGSKA (reference sequence). Trimming cost V 6 bases and J 6 bases; bases outside gene matches: 13. The DNA of the CDR3 is TGCAGTGCCCCGACAGGGACAGGAGTGCGTCAGCCCCAGCATTTT. Translated, it gives CSAPTGTGVRQPQHF.

This clonotype was detected a few times. The CDR3 DNA is TGTGCCAGCAGCCATGGGTACTACGAGCAGTACTTC. It yields the protein CASSHGYYEQYF. The rearrangement uses TRBV3-1 and TRBJ2-7; D remains unclear. This CDR3 is built from 12 residues. Germline V gene lookup returns CDR1 LGHDT and CDR2 YNNKEL (reference sequence). Deletions cut 3 bases from V and 3 bases from J, with 6 bases between.

Comment on this clonotype: The CDR3 does not close with the conserved phenylalanine or tryptophan, likely indicating a read error. The DNA is left out, because the CDR3 cannot be placed on it with certainty; the CDR3 is given as TCRdb lists it. The rearrangement links TRBV28 to TRBJ2-7; TRBD1 is the table's D call and was not checked against the DNA. The CDR3 is made up of 11 amino acids, end residues included. Germline values: CDR1 MDHEN, CDR2 SYDVKM. The chain's CDR3 is CASSGVRDRSI.